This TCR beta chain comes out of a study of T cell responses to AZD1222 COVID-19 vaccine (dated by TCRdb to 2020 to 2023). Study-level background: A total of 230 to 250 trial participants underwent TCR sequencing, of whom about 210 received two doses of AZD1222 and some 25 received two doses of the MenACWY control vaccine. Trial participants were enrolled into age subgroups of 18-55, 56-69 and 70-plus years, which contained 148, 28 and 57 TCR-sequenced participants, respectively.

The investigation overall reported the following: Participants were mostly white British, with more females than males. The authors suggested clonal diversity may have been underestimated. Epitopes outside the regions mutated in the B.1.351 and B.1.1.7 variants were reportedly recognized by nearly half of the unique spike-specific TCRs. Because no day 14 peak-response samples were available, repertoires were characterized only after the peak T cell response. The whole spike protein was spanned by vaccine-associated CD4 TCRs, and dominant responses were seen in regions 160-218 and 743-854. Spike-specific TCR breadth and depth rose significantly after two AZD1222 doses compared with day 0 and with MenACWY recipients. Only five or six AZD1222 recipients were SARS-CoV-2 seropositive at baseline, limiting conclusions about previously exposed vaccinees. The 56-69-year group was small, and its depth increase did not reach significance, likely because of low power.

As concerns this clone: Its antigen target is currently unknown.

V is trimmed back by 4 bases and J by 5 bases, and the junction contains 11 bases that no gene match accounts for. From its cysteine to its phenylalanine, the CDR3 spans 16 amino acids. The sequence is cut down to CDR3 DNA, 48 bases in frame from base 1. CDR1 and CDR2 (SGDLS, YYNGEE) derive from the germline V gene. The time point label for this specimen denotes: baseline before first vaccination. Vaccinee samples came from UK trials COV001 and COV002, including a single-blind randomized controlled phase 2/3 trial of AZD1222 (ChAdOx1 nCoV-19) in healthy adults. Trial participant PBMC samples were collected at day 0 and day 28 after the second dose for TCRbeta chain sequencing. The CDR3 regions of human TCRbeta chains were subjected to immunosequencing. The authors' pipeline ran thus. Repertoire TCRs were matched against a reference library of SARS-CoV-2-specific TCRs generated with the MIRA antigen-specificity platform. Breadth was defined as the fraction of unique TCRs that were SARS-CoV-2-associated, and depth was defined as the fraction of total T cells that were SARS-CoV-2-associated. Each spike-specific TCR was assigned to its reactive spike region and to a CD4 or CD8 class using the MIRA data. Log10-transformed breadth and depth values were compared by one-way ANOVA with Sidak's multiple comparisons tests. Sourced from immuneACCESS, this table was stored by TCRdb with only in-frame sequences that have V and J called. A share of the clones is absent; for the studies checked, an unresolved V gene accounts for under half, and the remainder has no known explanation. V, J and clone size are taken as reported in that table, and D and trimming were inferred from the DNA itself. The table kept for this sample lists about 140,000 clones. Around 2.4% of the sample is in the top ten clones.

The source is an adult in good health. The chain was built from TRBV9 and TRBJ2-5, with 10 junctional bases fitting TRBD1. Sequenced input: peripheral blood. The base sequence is TGTGCCAGCAGCCCATTGGACAGGGGGGCGTCGGAGACCCAGTACTTC. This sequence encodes CASSPLDRGASETQYF.